Each of the 28 T cell receptor beta chains below was sequenced from the same sample in a study of blood T cell repertoires in COVID-19. Using immunoSEQ multiplex PCR, the repertoire was profiled, and TCRdb retains in-frame clones only, with some absent. The repertoire has roughly 120,000 clones, about 93% of them found once; the top ten carry just over 2%. What was sequenced was peripheral blood. Every receptor here comes from a man between 45 and 60 years old with COVID-19, enrolled during active disease.

The chain uses TRBV7-9 and TRBJ1-3, with 8 bases fitting TRBD1. The CDR3 is 16 amino acids. Germline CDR1 SEHNR, CDR2 FQNEAQ (reference sequence). Losses at the gene ends were 7 bases for V and 3 bases for J; bases not matched to a gene: 11. CDR3 DNA: TGTGCCAGCATCGAAACTGACAGGGGTGATGGAAACACCATATATTTT. This translates into CASIETDRGDGNTIYF. Filled out from reference TRBV7-9 and TRBJ1-3, the complete variable domain reads DTGVSQNPRHKITKRGQNVTFRCDPISEHNRLYWYRQTLGQGPEFLTYFQNEAQLEKSRLLSDRFSAERPKGSFSTLEIQRTEQGDSAMYLCASIETDRGDGNTIYFGEGSWLTVV.

The rearrangement links TRBV7-9 to TRBJ2-3, with D possibly matching TRBD2 (5 bases). Germline values: CDR1 SEHNR, CDR2 FQNEAQ (reference sequence). V lost 3 bases, J lost 0 bases, and 13 bases lay in between. CDR3 size: 16 residues. In DNA form, the CDR3 reads TGTGCCAGCAGCTTCGGAGCGGATGCTAGCACAGATACGCAGTATTTT. Its translation: CASSFGADASTDTQYF.

The genes are TRBV19 and TRBJ1-5; 8 nucleotides match TRBD1. Germline V gene sequence: CDR1 LNHDA, CDR2 SQIVND (reference sequence). The CDR3 length is 15 residues. J was trimmed by 6 bases and V by 5 bases; bases with no gene match: 9. The CDR3: CASSPPPDRAQPQHF. The CDR3 coding sequence is TGTGCCAGTAGTCCCCCCCCGGACAGGGCTCAGCCCCAGCATTTT.

The chain links TRBV19 to TRBJ2-5; the D is unclear. The CDR3 runs 15 residues. Germline CDR1 reads LNHDA; CDR2 reads SQIVND (reference sequence). Trimming left V 2 bases short and J 2 bases short, with 12 bases between. The CDR3 here is CASSISPTRQETQYF. In nucleotides, the CDR3 is TGTGCCAGTAGTATATCCCCGACACGGCAAGAGACCCAGTACTTC. The full variable domain, in which reference TRBV19 and TRBJ2-5 provide the parts outside the CDR3, is DGGITQSPKYLFRKEGQNVTLSCEQNLNHDAMYWYRQDPGQGLRLIYYSQIVNDFQKGDIAEGYSVSREKKESFPLTVTSAQKNPTAFYLCASSISPTRQETQYFGPGTRLLVL.

The rearrangement joins TRBV5-1 to TRBJ2-3; 13 bases map to TRBD2. V lost 4 bases to trimming and J lost 6 bases; unmatched junction nucleotides: 11. The length of the CDR3 is 17 residues. The germline CDR1 and CDR2 sequences are SGHRS and YFSETQ. In nucleotides, the CDR3 is TGCGCCAGCAGCCCAGGACTAGCGGGAGCCCCTTGGGATACGCAGTATTTT. This gives the protein CASSPGLAGAPWDTQYF.

This clone occurred once. This rearrangement joins TRBV30 to TRBJ1-4; no definite D call. The CDR3 has 13 residues. CDR1 is GTSNPN and CDR2 is SVGIG in the germline V gene (reference sequence). The V gene lost 0 bases and the J gene lost 4 bases, with 6 bases spanning the gap. The CDR3 here is CAWSVLLNEKLFF. In DNA, the CDR3 is TGTGCCTGGAGTGTACTCCTTAATGAAAAACTGTTTTTT.

The rearrangement links TRBV7-7 to TRBJ2-7; D ambiguous. The V gene's germline CDR1 is SSHAT and CDR2 FNYEAQ (reference sequence). This CDR3 has 16 residues. DNA for the CDR3: TGTGCTAGCAGCCACCGGTTTCGCGGCAAAGTCTACGAGCAGTACGTC. This gives the protein CASSHRFRGKVYEQYV.

The chain employs TRBV6-6 and TRBJ2-2, with D perhaps matching TRBD1 (6 bases). Looked up from germline, CDR1 is MNHNY and CDR2 is SVGAGI (reference sequence). The CDR3 is made up of 14 amino acids. The germline V and J ends were trimmed by 10 bases and 0 bases, with 12 bases remaining between them. The CDR3 DNA is TGTGCCACTACCGGGACATCGAACACCGGGGAGCTGTTTTTT. Its translation: CATTGTSNTGELFF.

The chain carries TRBV19 and TRBJ2-3; TRBD2 aligns across 8 bases. Per the germline V gene, CDR1 is LNHDA and CDR2 is SQIVND (reference sequence). V lost 0 bases and J lost 4; bases outside the gene matches: 3. The CDR3 contains 15 residues. The DNA for the CDR3 is TGTGCCAGTAGTATAGATCTCGGGAGGGCAGATACGCAGTATTTT. This gives the protein CASSIDLGRADTQYF. Full variable domain (remainder filled in from reference TRBV19 and TRBJ2-3): DGGITQSPKYLFRKEGQNVTLSCEQNLNHDAMYWYRQDPGQGLRLIYYSQIVNDFQKGDIAEGYSVSREKKESFPLTVTSAQKNPTAFYLCASSIDLGRADTQYFGPGTRLTVL.

This rearrangement joins TRBV4-3 to TRBJ2-4, with D unclear. The germline CDR1 and CDR2 sequences are LGHNA and YSLEER. CDR3 size: 13 residues. Between the trimmed V and J ends, which lost 0 bases and 6 bases, there was a span of 6 bases. CDR3 region: CASSQDTLNIQYF. CDR3 DNA: TGCGCCAGCAGCCAAGATACATTAAACATTCAGTACTTC.

The CDR3 region is CASRRQGVSSGATYNEQFF. The CDR3 coding sequence is TGTGCCAGTAGGCGACAGGGGGTTAGTAGCGGGGCCACCTACAATGAGCAGTTCTTC. V and J are TRBV19 and TRBJ2-1; tentative D call: TRBD1 (9 bases). Germline-derived CDR1 and CDR2 are LNHDA and SQIVND (reference sequence). Deletions cut 6 bases from V and 2 bases from J, with 26 bases between. The CDR3 is 19 amino acids. The full variable domain, in which reference TRBV19 and TRBJ2-1 provide the parts outside the CDR3, is DGGITQSPKYLFRKEGQNVTLSCEQNLNHDAMYWYRQDPGQGLRLIYYSQIVNDFQKGDIAEGYSVSREKKESFPLTVTSAQKNPTAFYLCASRRQGVSSGATYNEQFFGPGTRLTVL.

The chain is built from TRBV27 and TRBJ2-7; D is perhaps TRBD2 (6 bases). The CDR3 is 17 amino acids. CDR1 MNHEY and CDR2 SMNVEV come from the germline V gene (reference sequence). V lost 1 base to trimming and J lost 2 bases, with 18 bases between them. The CDR3 sequence is CASSLYTVRGLAYEQYV. DNA for the CDR3: TGTGCCAGCAGTTTATATACAGTGCGGGGACTTGCCTACGAGCAGTACGTC.

V usage is TRBV9 and J usage is TRBJ2-1, with D uncertain. Germline CDR1 reads SGDLS; CDR2 reads YYNGEE. The CDR3 extends over 13 amino acids. Trimming pared 4 bases from V and 7 bases from J, leaving 12 bases between. CDR3 residues: CASSRSYRNEQFF. The DNA for the CDR3 is TGTGCCAGCAGCCGCTCCTATCGGAATGAGCAGTTCTTC.

The CDR3 coding sequence is TGTGCCAGCAGCCCGCGCCCAGGGGGCTGCTACGAGCAGTACGTC. It is translated as CASSPRPGGCYEQYV. V gene TRBV9 combines with J gene TRBJ2-7; 8 positions agree with TRBD1. J gave up 3 bases and V 4 bases, and 9 bases lay outside the gene matches. The length of the CDR3 is 15 residues. Germline-derived CDR1 and CDR2 are SGDLS and YYNGEE.

The CDR3 here is CASSLQGTRRDGYTF. The CDR3 DNA reads as TGTGCCAGCAGCCTACAGGGGACGCGGCGCGATGGCTACACCTTC. The rearrangement links TRBV6-6 to TRBJ1-2; 7 positions match TRBD1. V lost 6 bases, J lost 6 bases, and 13 bases stayed unmatched. CDR3 length: 15 residues. CDR1 MNHNY and CDR2 SVGAGI come from the germline V gene (reference sequence).

The rearrangement uses TRBV6-1 and TRBJ1-5; TRBD1 is a possible D gene (6 bases). V lost 3 bases, J lost 6 bases, and 12 bases lay in between. Germline CDR1 is MNHNS and CDR2 is SASEGT. The CDR3 totals 14 residues. The CDR3 spells CASSDSQGTQPQHF. Here the CDR3 DNA reads TGTGCCAGCAGTGATTCCCAGGGGACTCAGCCCCAGCATTTT.

This clone appeared a single time. This sequence joins TRBV20-1 and TRBJ2-5; 12 bases match TRBD2. The CDR3 spans 19 residues. The junction had 15 bases not matched to a gene; V was cut back by 3 bases and J by 1 base. Germline V CDR1 and CDR2: DFQATT, SNEGSKA (reference sequence). As DNA, the CDR3 is TGCAGTGCTAGTGGGGTTACTAGCGGGAGGCCCACTCGCCAAGAGACCCAGTACTTC. Encoded protein: CSASGVTSGRPTRQETQYF.

The rearrangement uses TRBV7-2 and TRBJ1-6; 7 nucleotides match TRBD1. The CDR3 loop spans 17 amino acids. J gave up 0 bases and V 1 base, and 3 bases lay outside the gene matches. In germline, CDR1 is SGHTA, CDR2 FQGNSA. CDR3 in DNA: TGTGCCAGCAGCTTAGAGACAGGGCTCTCCTATAATTCACCCCTCCACTTT. Translating gives CASSLETGLSYNSPLHF.

The CDR3 reads CASRRLADSYEQYF. CDR3 DNA: TGTGCCAGCAGGAGACTAGCGGACTCCTACGAGCAGTACTTC. The chain recombines TRBV28 with TRBJ2-7, with 9 bases identical to TRBD2. Per germline, CDR1 MDHEN and CDR2 SYDVKM. Trimming took 6 bases from V and 0 from J; bases not matched to a gene: 3. The CDR3 loop spans 14 amino acids.

Only a few counts were recorded for this clone. This chain uses TRBV7-2 with TRBJ2-3; a weak D match, TRBD1 (5 bases). Germline CDR1 and CDR2: SGHTA and FQGNSA. This CDR3 spans 13 amino acids. V was shortened by 5 bases and J by 4 bases, with 10 bases between the two germline ends. CDR3 bases: TGTGCCAGCAGCCGAACAGGACCAGATACGCAGTATTTT. Translated: CASSRTGPDTQYF.

The chain is built from TRBV29-1 and TRBJ1-1; unclear D gene. The CDR3 is 13 amino acids. Germline assignment: CDR1 SQVTM and CDR2 ANQGSEA. The V gene lost 4 bases and the J gene lost 1 base, with 10 bases spanning the gap. The CDR3 nucleotides read TGCAGCGTTGGAGGACTGAGGAACACTGAAGCTTTCTTT. Protein: CSVGGLRNTEAFF.

The CDR3 DNA reads TGTGCCAGCAGCTCCGGACTAGCGGGAGTGGGCTACAATGAGCAGTTCTTC. This translates into CASSSGLAGVGYNEQFF. This rearrangement joins TRBV13 to TRBJ2-1, with 13 nucleotides matching TRBD2. Germline CDR1 and CDR2: PRHDT and FYEKMQ (reference sequence). The CDR3 is made up of 17 amino acids. V dropped 4 bases and J dropped 3; count of bases not matched to a gene: 6.

In this sample, this clone turned up once. The chain combines TRBV19 with TRBJ2-1; 8 bases agree with TRBD1. Looked up from germline, CDR1 is LNHDA and CDR2 is SQIVND (reference sequence). With 6 bases clipped from V and 7 bases from J, the junction kept 11 bases outside the gene matches. The CDR3 covers 15 residues. The CDR3 here is CASSPDRDVTNEQFF. The CDR3 bases are TGTGCCAGTAGCCCGGACAGGGATGTCACAAATGAGCAGTTCTTC.

This chain connects TRBV27 to TRBJ2-7; D perhaps matches TRBD2 (6 bases). CDR3 size: 14 residues. The germline V gene has CDR1 MNHEY and CDR2 SMNVEV (reference sequence). Deletions cut 2 bases from V and 4 bases from J, with 12 bases between. CDR3 region: CASSLSSGGYEQYF. The CDR3 DNA reads as TGTGCCAGCAGTTTAAGTAGCGGAGGGTACGAGCAGTACTTC.

The chain recombines TRBV18 with TRBJ1-1, with 10 bases lining up with TRBD1. With 0 bases clipped from V and 6 bases from J, the junction kept 7 bases outside the gene matches. The CDR3 is 16 amino acids. The germline gives CDR1 KGHSH, CDR2 LQKENI. The CDR3, as DNA: TGTGCCAGCTCACCACCGACAGGGGGCGGGAGCGCTGAAGCTTTCTTT. Translating it yields CASSPPTGGGSAEAFF.

The rearrangement links TRBV30 to TRBJ2-5, with 11 bases fitting TRBD1. V shed 5 bases and J 5 bases; nucleotides not matched to a gene: 7. In germline, CDR1 is GTSNPN, CDR2 SVGIG (reference sequence). The CDR3 has 14 amino acids. The CDR3 bases are TGTGCCTGGGGACCGGGACAGGGGGAGGAGACCCAGTACTTC. It specifies CAWGPGQGEETQYF.

The V call is TRBV11-3, the J call TRBJ2-3; D remains unclear. Germline CDR1 is SGHNT and CDR2 is YENEEA. The germline V and J ends were trimmed by 1 base and 0 bases, with 8 bases remaining between them. The CDR3 extends over 15 amino acids. The CDR3 coding sequence is TGTGCCAGCAGCTTAGGGCAGACTAGCACAGATACGCAGTATTTT. Amino acids: CASSLGQTSTDTQYF.

V and J are TRBV5-4 and TRBJ1-1; 7 bases are shared with TRBD1. After removal of 4 bases from V and 4 bases from J, the junction contained 7 bases not matched to a gene. This CDR3 is 14 amino acids long. CDR1 SGHNT and CDR2 YYREEE come from the germline V gene (reference sequence). For the CDR3, the DNA is TGTGCCAGCAGCCCCCAGGGACAGTTCACTGAAGCTTTCTTT. Protein: CASSPQGQFTEAFF.